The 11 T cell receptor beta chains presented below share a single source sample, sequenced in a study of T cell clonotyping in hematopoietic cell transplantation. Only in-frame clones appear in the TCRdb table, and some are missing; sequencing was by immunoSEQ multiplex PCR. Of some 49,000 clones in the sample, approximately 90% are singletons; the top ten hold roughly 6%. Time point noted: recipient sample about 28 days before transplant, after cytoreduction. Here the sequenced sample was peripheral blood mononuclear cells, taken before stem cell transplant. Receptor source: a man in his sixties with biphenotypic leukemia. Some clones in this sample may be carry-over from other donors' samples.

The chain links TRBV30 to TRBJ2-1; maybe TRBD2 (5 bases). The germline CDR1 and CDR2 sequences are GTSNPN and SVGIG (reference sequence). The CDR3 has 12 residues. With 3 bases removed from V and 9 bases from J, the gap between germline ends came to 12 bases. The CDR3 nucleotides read TGTGCCTGGAGCCCTGGAGGTGTTGAGCAGTTCTTC. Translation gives CAWSPGGVEQFF.

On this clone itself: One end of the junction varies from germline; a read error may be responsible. The CDR3 sequence: CAISVSRASSDEQYF. For the CDR3, the DNA is TGTGCCATCAGTGTTTCGAGGGCATCCTCCGACGAGCAGTACTTC. The J gene is TRBJ2-7, the V gene TRBV10-3; D may be TRBD2 (5 bases). The CDR3 runs to 15 residues. CDR1 and CDR2 (germline): ENHRY, SYGVKD.

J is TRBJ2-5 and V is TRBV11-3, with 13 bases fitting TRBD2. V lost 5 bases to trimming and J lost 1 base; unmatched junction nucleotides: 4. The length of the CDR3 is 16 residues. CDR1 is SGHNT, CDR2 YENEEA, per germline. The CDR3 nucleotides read TGTGCCAGCAGCATTGGACTAGCGGGAGCCCAAGAGACCCAGTACTTC. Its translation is CASSIGLAGAQETQYF.

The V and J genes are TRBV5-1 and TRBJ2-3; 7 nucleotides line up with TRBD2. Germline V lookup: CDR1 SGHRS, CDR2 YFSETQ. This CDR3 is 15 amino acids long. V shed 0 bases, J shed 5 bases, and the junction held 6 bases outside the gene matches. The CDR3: CASSLVAGVKDTQYF. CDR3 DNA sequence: TGCGCCAGCAGCTTGGTGGCGGGAGTAAAAGATACGCAGTATTTT.

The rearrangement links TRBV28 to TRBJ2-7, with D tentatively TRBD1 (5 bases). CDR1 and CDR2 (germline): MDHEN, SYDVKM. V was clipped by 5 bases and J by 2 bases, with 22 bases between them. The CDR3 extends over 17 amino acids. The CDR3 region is CASSLLGIGSGTYEQYF. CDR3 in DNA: TGTGCCAGCAGTCTCCTCGGAATTGGGTCAGGGACCTACGAGCAGTACTTC.

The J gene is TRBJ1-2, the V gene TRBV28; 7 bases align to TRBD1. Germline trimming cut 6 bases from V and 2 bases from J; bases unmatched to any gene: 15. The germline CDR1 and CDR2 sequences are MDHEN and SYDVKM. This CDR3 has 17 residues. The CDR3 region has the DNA TGTGCCAGCAGGGGAGGACAGGTTATCTCTCCGAACTATGGCTACACCTTC. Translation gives CASRGGQVISPNYGYTF.

The CDR3 DNA follows: TGCGCCAGCAGCCCGGATAACTATGGCTACACCTTC. This codes for CASSPDNYGYTF. This sequence joins TRBV5-1 and TRBJ1-2; D not certain. V dropped 4 bases and J dropped 1 base, with 5 bases sitting between them. CDR3 length: 12 residues. From germline, CDR1 is SGHRS and CDR2 YFSETQ.

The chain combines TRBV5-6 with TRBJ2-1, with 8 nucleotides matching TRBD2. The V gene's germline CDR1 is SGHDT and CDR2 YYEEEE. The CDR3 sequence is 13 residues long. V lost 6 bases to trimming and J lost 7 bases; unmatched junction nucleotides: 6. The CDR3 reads CASKREIINEQFF. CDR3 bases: TGTGCCAGCAAGCGGGAGATAATAAATGAGCAGTTCTTC.

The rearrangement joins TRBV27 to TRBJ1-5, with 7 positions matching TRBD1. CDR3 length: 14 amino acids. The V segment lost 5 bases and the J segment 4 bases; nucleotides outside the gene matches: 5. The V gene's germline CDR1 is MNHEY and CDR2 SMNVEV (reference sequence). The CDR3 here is CASSHGTENQPQHF. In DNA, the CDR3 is TGTGCCAGCAGTCACGGGACAGAGAATCAGCCCCAGCATTTT.

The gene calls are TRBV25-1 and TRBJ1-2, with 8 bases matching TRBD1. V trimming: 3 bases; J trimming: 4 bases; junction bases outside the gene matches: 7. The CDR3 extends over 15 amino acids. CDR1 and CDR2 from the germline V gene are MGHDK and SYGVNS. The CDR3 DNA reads TGTGCCAGCAGTGAGACAGGGGCCCTATTCTATGGCTACACCTTC. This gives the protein CASSETGALFYGYTF.

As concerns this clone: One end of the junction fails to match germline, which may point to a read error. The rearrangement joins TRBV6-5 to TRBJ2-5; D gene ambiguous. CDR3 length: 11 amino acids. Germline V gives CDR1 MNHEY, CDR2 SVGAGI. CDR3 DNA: TGTGCCAGCAGCAACCAAGGGACCCAGTACTTC. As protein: CASSNQGTQYF.